The rows below give T cell receptor beta chains drawn from one sample of a study of blood T cells in healthy people across ages. TCRdb reprocessed the 5' RACE reads via MiXCR and lists one record per CDR3 protein. The sample shows more than 900,000 distinct CDR3 sequences, 25% to 30% of them seen only once. These data were also filed under a second study, of T cells of mothers and their children.

The sequencing sample was made of blood. These receptors were taken from a woman in her forties in good health. The CDR3 runs from the conserved cysteine through the conserved F or W. A D gene is named only where the DNA matches it firmly. Clone size, where shown, is once, few, many, or a class for clones that have expanded.

j_gene: TRBJ2-7
d_gene: TRBD2
abundance: .
v_gene: TRBV7-2
CDR3aa: CASSLNSGGSSYEQYF
CDR3nt: TGTGCCAGCAGCTTAAATTCGGGGGGGAGCTCCTACGAGCAGTACTTC

j_gene: TRBJ2-7
d_gene: .
abundance: many
v_gene: TRBV12-3/TRBV12-4
CDR3aa: CASSPAANRGGEQYF
CDR3nt: TGTGCCAGCAGCCCCGCGGCCAACCGAGGTGGCGAGCAGTACTTC

j_gene: TRBJ2-1
d_gene: TRBD1
abundance: .
v_gene: TRBV20-1
CDR3aa: CSARRGPGDNEQFF
CDR3nt: TGCAGTGCTCGCAGGGGGCCGGGGGACAATGAGCAGTTCTTC

j_gene: TRBJ2-7
d_gene: .
abundance: few
v_gene: TRBV6-2/TRBV6-3
CDR3aa: CAGSYGQASYEQYF
CDR3nt: TGTGCCGGCAGTTACGGGCAAGCCTCCTACGAGCAGTACTTC

j_gene: TRBJ2-3
d_gene: .
abundance: .
v_gene: TRBV12-3/TRBV12-4
CDR3aa: CASRRENADMQYF
CDR3nt: TGTGCCAGCAGAAGAGAGAACGCAGATATGCAGTATTTT

j_gene: TRBJ2-4
d_gene: TRBD2
abundance: many
v_gene: TRBV7-9
CDR3aa: CASSLSSSGGGRTPNIQYF
CDR3nt: TGTGCCAGCAGCTTATCCTCTAGCGGGGGGGGCCGTACCCCCAACATTCAGTACTTC

j_gene: TRBJ1-1
d_gene: .
abundance: few
v_gene: TRBV20-1
CDR3aa: CSARSGTEAFF
CDR3nt: TGCAGTGCTAGGAGTGGCACTGAAGCTTTCTTT

j_gene: TRBJ2-3
d_gene: .
abundance: .
v_gene: TRBV4-1
CDR3aa: CASSPVGLQVADTQYF
CDR3nt: TGCGCCAGCAGTCCGGTAGGCCTCCAAGTGGCAGATACGCAGTATTTT

j_gene: TRBJ1-2
d_gene: .
abundance: .
v_gene: TRBV5-1
CDR3aa: CASSLGGSETNYGYTF
CDR3nt: TGCGCCAGCAGCTTGGGAGGGAGTGAAACTAACTATGGCTACACCTTC

j_gene: TRBJ2-4
d_gene: .
abundance: .
v_gene: TRBV29-1
CDR3aa: CSVSLRDIQYF
CDR3nt: TGCAGCGTTTCTCTCAGGGACATTCAGTACTTC

j_gene: TRBJ2-7
d_gene: TRBD1
abundance: many
v_gene: TRBV7-2
CDR3aa: CASSFETGGFYEQYF
CDR3nt: TGTGCCAGCAGCTTTGAGACAGGGGGCTTCTACGAGCAGTACTTC

j_gene: TRBJ2-1
d_gene: .
abundance: many
v_gene: TRBV20-1
CDR3aa: CSAVADYNEQFF
CDR3nt: TGCAGTGCCGTAGCGGACTACAATGAGCAGTTCTTC

j_gene: TRBJ1-4
d_gene: .
abundance: many
v_gene: TRBV7-2
CDR3aa: CASSDRQDEKLFF
CDR3nt: TGTGCCAGCAGCGACCGACAGGACGAAAAACTGTTTTTT

j_gene: TRBJ2-3
d_gene: TRBD1
abundance: once
v_gene: TRBV20-1
CDR3aa: CSALDRAPAPVNTDTRYF
CDR3nt: TGCAGTGCTTTGGACAGGGCTCCTGCTCCCGTTAACACAGATACGCGGTATTTT

j_gene: TRBJ2-7
d_gene: TRBD1
abundance: many
v_gene: TRBV4-1
CDR3aa: CASRPDRGLDEQYF
CDR3nt: TGCGCCAGCAGACCTGACAGGGGGTTGGACGAGCAGTACTTC

j_gene: TRBJ1-2
d_gene: .
abundance: .
v_gene: TRBV7-2
CDR3aa: CASSLVAGPGGYTF
CDR3nt: TGTGCCAGCAGCTTAGTGGCAGGGCCGGGTGGCTACACCTTC

j_gene: TRBJ2-4
d_gene: .
abundance: few
v_gene: TRBV20-1
CDR3aa: CSARTGVSKNIQYF
CDR3nt: TGCAGTGCCCGGACGGGGGTATCCAAAAACATTCAGTACTTC

j_gene: TRBJ1-1
d_gene: .
abundance: .
v_gene: TRBV3-1
CDR3aa: CASSRSERTEAFF
CDR3nt: TGTGCCAGCAGCCGAAGCGAGAGGACTGAAGCTTTCTTT

j_gene: TRBJ2-5
d_gene: .
abundance: few
v_gene: TRBV12-3/TRBV12-4
CDR3aa: CASSPEGVQETQYF
CDR3nt: TGTGCCAGCAGCCCAGAAGGGGTCCAAGAGACCCAGTACTTC

j_gene: TRBJ2-5
d_gene: .
abundance: .
v_gene: TRBV7-2
CDR3aa: CASSSDLGGGQETQYF
CDR3nt: TGTGCCAGCAGCTCGGATTTAGGTGGGGGTCAAGAGACCCAGTACTTC

j_gene: TRBJ2-5
d_gene: TRBD2
abundance: many
v_gene: TRBV20-1
CDR3aa: CSARLAGLQETQYF
CDR3nt: TGCAGTGCTAGGTTAGCGGGGCTCCAAGAGACCCAGTACTTC

j_gene: TRBJ2-5
d_gene: TRBD1
abundance: .
v_gene: TRBV27
CDR3aa: CASTDRATETQYF
CDR3nt: TGTGCCAGCACGGACAGGGCCACAGAGACCCAGTACTTC

j_gene: TRBJ2-1
d_gene: .
abundance: few
v_gene: TRBV29-1
CDR3aa: CSVEGTEKTSSYNEQFF
CDR3nt: TGCAGCGTTGAAGGGACGGAAAAAACCAGCTCCTACAATGAGCAGTTCTTC

j_gene: TRBJ2-7
d_gene: .
abundance: .
v_gene: TRBV3-1
CDR3aa: CASSQGTTIYEQYF
CDR3nt: TGTGCCAGCAGCCAAGGGACTACCATCTACGAGCAGTACTTC

j_gene: TRBJ2-5
d_gene: TRBD1
abundance: many
v_gene: TRBV20-1
CDR3aa: CSARAGQGDRETQYF
CDR3nt: TGCAGTGCTAGAGCGGGACAGGGGGATCGGGAGACCCAGTACTTC

j_gene: TRBJ2-7
d_gene: TRBD1
abundance: many
v_gene: TRBV29-1
CDR3aa: CSVLSGQALYEQYF
CDR3nt: TGCAGCGTTTTGTCTGGACAGGCACTCTACGAGCAGTACTTC

j_gene: TRBJ1-4
d_gene: .
abundance: .
v_gene: TRBV6-6
CDR3aa: CASSYSTVATNEKLFF
CDR3nt: TGTGCCAGCAGTTACTCGACAGTTGCAACTAATGAAAAACTGTTTTTT

j_gene: TRBJ2-5
d_gene: TRBD1
abundance: few
v_gene: TRBV27
CDR3aa: CASSLLAGTGKGLTQYF
CDR3nt: TGTGCCAGCAGTTTATTAGCCGGGACAGGGAAAGGACTGACCCAGTACTTC

j_gene: TRBJ2-1
d_gene: TRBD1
abundance: .
v_gene: TRBV6-2/TRBV6-3
CDR3aa: CASRRQGDSYNEQFF
CDR3nt: TGTGCCAGCAGGCGACAGGGGGACTCCTACAATGAGCAGTTCTTC

j_gene: TRBJ2-1
d_gene: TRBD2
abundance: many
v_gene: TRBV29-1
CDR3aa: CSVPGTRALSNEQFF
CDR3nt: TGCAGCGTCCCCGGGACTAGGGCCTTGAGCAATGAGCAGTTCTTC

j_gene: TRBJ2-2
d_gene: .
abundance: few
v_gene: TRBV27
CDR3aa: CASSRRRGGTNTGELFF
CDR3nt: TGTGCCAGCAGCCGCCGGCGCGGCGGAACGAACACCGGGGAGCTGTTTTTT

j_gene: TRBJ1-1
d_gene: .
abundance: few
v_gene: TRBV12-3/TRBV12-4
CDR3aa: CASSSTGFRTEAFF
CDR3nt: TGTGCCAGCAGTTCAACAGGGTTCCGCACTGAAGCTTTCTTT

j_gene: TRBJ2-4
d_gene: TRBD1
abundance: many
v_gene: TRBV7-2
CDR3aa: CASSPRTGLGKNIQYF
CDR3nt: TGTGCCAGCAGCCCTAGGACAGGGCTGGGCAAAAACATTCAGTACTTC

j_gene: TRBJ1-1
d_gene: .
abundance: .
v_gene: TRBV5-1
CDR3aa: CASSTWTVGATEAFF
CDR3nt: TGCGCCAGCAGCACTTGGACAGTCGGGGCCACTGAAGCTTTCTTT

j_gene: TRBJ2-3
d_gene: .
abundance: .
v_gene: TRBV4-2
CDR3aa: CASSQELGSTDTQYF
CDR3nt: TGTGCCAGCAGCCAAGAGTTGGGGTCCACAGATACGCAGTATTTT

j_gene: TRBJ1-4
d_gene: TRBD1
abundance: .
v_gene: TRBV28
CDR3aa: CASRSGTGGEKLFF
CDR3nt: TGTGCCAGCAGATCCGGGACAGGAGGGGAAAAACTGTTTTTT

j_gene: TRBJ2-7
d_gene: .
abundance: .
v_gene: TRBV18
CDR3aa: CASSPPWVSYEQYF
CDR3nt: TGTGCCAGCTCACCACCGTGGGTCTCCTACGAGCAGTACTTC

j_gene: TRBJ1-2
d_gene: .
abundance: .
v_gene: TRBV4-1
CDR3aa: CASSQAPGHGTYGYTF
CDR3nt: TGCGCCAGCAGCCAAGCTCCGGGACACGGAACCTATGGCTACACCTTC

j_gene: TRBJ2-7
d_gene: TRBD2
abundance: many
v_gene: TRBV5-1
CDR3aa: CASSLGGTSRYEQYF
CDR3nt: TGCGCCAGCAGCTTGGGGGGGACTAGCCGGTACGAGCAGTACTTC

j_gene: TRBJ2-3
d_gene: .
abundance: few
v_gene: TRBV20-1
CDR3aa: CSALRATDTQYF
CDR3nt: TGCAGTGCCCTCCGGGCCACAGATACGCAGTATTTT

j_gene: TRBJ1-2
d_gene: .
abundance: few
v_gene: TRBV3-1
CDR3aa: CASSQLSNYGYTF
CDR3nt: TGTGCCAGCAGTCAGCTATCTAACTATGGCTACACCTTC

j_gene: TRBJ1-5
d_gene: .
abundance: .
v_gene: TRBV4-1
CDR3aa: CASSQETGLSNQPQHF
CDR3nt: TGCGCCAGCAGCCAGGAAACAGGGCTGAGCAATCAGCCCCAGCATTTT

j_gene: TRBJ2-1
d_gene: TRBD1
abundance: many
v_gene: TRBV24-1
CDR3aa: CATSDSTGTLNEQFF
CDR3nt: TGTGCCACCAGTGATTCGACAGGGACGCTCAATGAGCAGTTCTTC

j_gene: TRBJ1-1
d_gene: .
abundance: few
v_gene: TRBV20-1
CDR3aa: CSARPGVHTEAFF
CDR3nt: TGCAGTGCTAGACCTGGGGTCCACACTGAAGCTTTCTTT

j_gene: TRBJ2-7
d_gene: TRBD1
abundance: .
v_gene: TRBV2
CDR3aa: CASGPGTGSYEQYF
CDR3nt: TGTGCCAGCGGCCCAGGGACAGGGTCCTACGAGCAGTACTTC

j_gene: TRBJ2-3
d_gene: .
abundance: .
v_gene: TRBV6-6
CDR3aa: CASSYSGWSDADTQYF
CDR3nt: TGTGCCAGCAGTTACTCCGGGTGGAGTGACGCAGATACGCAGTATTTT

j_gene: TRBJ2-5
d_gene: TRBD1
abundance: few
v_gene: TRBV5-1
CDR3aa: CASSSTGMYQETQYF
CDR3nt: TGCGCCAGCAGCTCGACAGGGATGTACCAAGAGACCCAGTACTTC

j_gene: TRBJ1-3
d_gene: .
abundance: few
v_gene: TRBV13
CDR3aa: CASSLAGVPSSGNTIYF
CDR3nt: TGTGCCAGCAGCTTGGCGGGGGTCCCTTCCTCTGGAAACACCATATATTTT

j_gene: TRBJ1-1
d_gene: .
abundance: .
v_gene: TRBV12-3/TRBV12-4
CDR3aa: CASRPWQGTEAFF
CDR3nt: TGTGCCAGCAGACCTTGGCAGGGCACTGAAGCTTTCTTT

j_gene: TRBJ1-2
d_gene: .
abundance: .
v_gene: TRBV3-1
CDR3aa: CASSQDRVRYGYTF
CDR3nt: TGTGCCAGCAGCCAAGACCGGGTCCGTTATGGCTACACCTTC

j_gene: TRBJ1-1
d_gene: TRBD1
abundance: .
v_gene: TRBV18
CDR3aa: CASSPQQGEITEAFF
CDR3nt: TGTGCCAGCTCACCACAACAGGGGGAGATCACTGAAGCTTTCTTT

j_gene: TRBJ2-5
d_gene: .
abundance: many
v_gene: TRBV24-1
CDR3aa: CATSDGGSRETQYF
CDR3nt: TGTGCCACCAGTGATGGGGGTTCGAGGGAGACCCAGTACTTC

j_gene: TRBJ2-5
d_gene: .
abundance: .
v_gene: TRBV5-1
CDR3aa: CASSPGATQETQYF
CDR3nt: TGCGCCAGCTCCCCGGGGGCCACCCAAGAGACCCAGTACTTC

j_gene: TRBJ2-6
d_gene: .
abundance: many
v_gene: TRBV5-1
CDR3aa: CASSADSSGANVLTF
CDR3nt: TGCGCCAGCAGCGCCGACAGCTCTGGGGCCAACGTCCTGACTTTC

j_gene: TRBJ2-1
d_gene: .
abundance: .
v_gene: TRBV5-1
CDR3aa: CTSRRLGDKEETQFF
CDR3nt: TGCACCAGCAGGAGGCTCGGGGACAAAGAAGAGACCCAGTTCTTC

j_gene: TRBJ1-1
d_gene: .
abundance: .
v_gene: TRBV20-1
CDR3aa: CSAPELGADTEAFF
CDR3nt: TGCAGTGCCCCTGAACTGGGGGCCGACACTGAAGCTTTCTTT

j_gene: TRBJ2-5
d_gene: .
abundance: .
v_gene: TRBV12-3/TRBV12-4
CDR3aa: CASSFWAGPQETQYF
CDR3nt: TGTGCCAGCAGTTTTTGGGCGGGGCCCCAAGAGACCCAGTACTTC